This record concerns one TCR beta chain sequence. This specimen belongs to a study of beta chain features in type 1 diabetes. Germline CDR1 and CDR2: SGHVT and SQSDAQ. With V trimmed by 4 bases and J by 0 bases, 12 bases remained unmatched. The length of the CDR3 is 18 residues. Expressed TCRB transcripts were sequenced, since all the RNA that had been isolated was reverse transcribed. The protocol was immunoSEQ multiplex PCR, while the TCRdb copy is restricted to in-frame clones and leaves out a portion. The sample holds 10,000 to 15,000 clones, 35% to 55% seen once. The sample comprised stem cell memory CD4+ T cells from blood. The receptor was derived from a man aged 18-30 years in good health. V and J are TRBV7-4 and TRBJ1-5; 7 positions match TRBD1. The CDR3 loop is CASSSQRDSQYSNQPQHF. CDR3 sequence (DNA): TGTGCCAGCAGCTCGCAACGGGACAGCCAATATAGCAATCAGCCCCAGCATTTT.